The clone carrying this T cell receptor (beta chain) came up many times. Its antigen is still unknown. The data were obtained in a study of T-cell memory formation after mild COVID-19. Study information: The two donors had largely donor-specific TCR clusters.

Germline loops: CDR1 SGHTA, CDR2 FQGNSA. The CDR3 runs to 13 residues. V was clipped by 8 bases and J by 0 bases, with 10 bases between them. TCRdb reprocessed the 5' RACE reads via MiXCR and lists one record per CDR3 protein. The table lists 300,000 to 350,000 distinct CDR3 sequences, roughly 19% of them singletons. Study outcomes and limitations: The CD4+ clones that contracted clustered mainly within CM and EM, and the CD8+ clones concentrated in EMRA. Later expanders leaned CD4+, whereas day 15 to 85 contracting clones were balanced CD4/CD8.

The sequenced sample was PBMCs or a T cell subset sorted from them (not recorded which). The sequence came from a young man who had mild COVID-19 (a few samples of this study predate the infection). Cell type and time point are not known. The V gene is TRBV7-2, the J gene TRBJ2-5; D is possibly TRBD2 (5 bases). In DNA, the CDR3 is TGTGCCAGCGGGCGAGGGTACCAAGAGACCCAGTACTTC. Residues: CASGRGYQETQYF.